The 25 T cell receptor beta chains presented below share a single source sample, sequenced in a study of shared T cell receptors in the human thymus. Profiled with immunoSEQ multiplex PCR; TCRdb holds only in-frame clones, not every one. The sample comprises approximately 730,000 clones, approximately 83% of which are singletons, and around 0.01% rests with the top ten. The same sample was also used in a study of human thymus T cells.

Sequencing was performed on thymocytes. The receptors derive from a girl under two years old with a congenital heart defect.

The CDR3 coding sequence is TGTGCCAGCAGCGTTATAGATATCCCAGATACGCAGTATTTT. It translates to CASSVIDIPDTQYF. The V gene is TRBV9, the J gene TRBJ2-3; D not certain. Looked up from germline, CDR1 is SGDLS and CDR2 is YYNGEE. The CDR3 totals 14 residues. The V end lost 2 bases, the J end lost 4 bases, and 11 bases lay between the germline ends. Complete variable domain (other parts from reference TRBV9 and TRBJ2-3): DSGVTQTPKHLITATGQRVTLRCSPRSGDLSVYWYQQSLDQGLQFLIQYYNGEERAKGNILERFSAQQFPDLHSELNLSSLELGDSALYFCASSVIDIPDTQYFGPGTRLTVL.

V and J are TRBV5-6 and TRBJ2-3, with 14 positions matching TRBD2. V shed 4 bases and J 0 bases; nucleotides not matched to a gene: 10. This CDR3 spans 19 amino acids. Germline V gene data show CDR1 as SGHDT and CDR2 as YYEEEE. The CDR3 sequence is CASSPGTSGGQPSTDTQYF. In nucleotides, the CDR3 is TGTGCCAGCAGCCCGGGGACTAGCGGGGGTCAGCCTAGCACAGATACGCAGTATTTT.

The chain joins TRBV14 to TRBJ2-1; the D gene is possibly TRBD2 (6 bases). Germline CDR1 and CDR2: SGHDN and FVKESK. The ends were cut back, 3 bases at V and 4 bases at J, with 10 bases in the middle. CDR3 length: 14 residues. DNA of the CDR3: TGTGCCAGCAGCCAGTCGGACTATTACAATGAGCAGTTCTTC. Translated, it gives CASSQSDYYNEQFF.

The V gene is TRBV5-1, the J gene TRBJ2-2; no clear D. Per germline, CDR1 SGHRS and CDR2 YFSETQ. V lost 5 bases and J 4 bases, leaving 15 bases between the germline ends. This CDR3 has 15 residues. The CDR3 is CASRDSCRGTGELFF. As DNA, the CDR3 is TGCGCCAGCAGGGATAGTTGTCGCGGCACCGGGGAGCTGTTTTTT.

V usage is TRBV6-1 and J usage is TRBJ1-4; D gene ambiguous. Trimming shortened V by 4 bases and J by 8 bases, and 11 bases separated the two germline ends. The CDR3 spans 13 residues. CDR1 and CDR2 from the germline V gene are MNHNS and SASEGT. The CDR3 DNA follows: TGTGCCAGCAGTGTAGAGGGTTGGGAAAAACTGTTTTTT. This sequence encodes CASSVEGWEKLFF.

J is TRBJ2-6 and V is TRBV25-1, with D tentatively TRBD1 (5 bases). Per germline, CDR1 MGHDK and CDR2 SYGVNS. The CDR3 runs to 15 residues. Trimming removed 6 bases from V and 2 bases from J, with 11 bases in between. The CDR3 region has the DNA TGTGCCAGCAGCTTTGACAGAACTGGGGCCAACGTCCTGACTTTC. Encoded protein: CASSFDRTGANVLTF.

The chain has TRBV5-1 and TRBJ1-1, with 7 bases aligning to TRBD1. This CDR3 has 12 residues. Germline assignment: CDR1 SGHRS and CDR2 YFSETQ. V dropped 3 bases and J dropped 8; count of bases not matched to a gene: 4. DNA for the CDR3: TGCGCCAGCAGCTCGCCGACAGGGGAAGCTTTCTTT. Translation gives CASSSPTGEAFF.

This clone was counted only a few times. The chain carries TRBV5-1 and TRBJ2-1; 9 nucleotides match TRBD2. Germline assignment: CDR1 SGHRS and CDR2 YFSETQ. Trimming removed 4 bases from V and 4 bases from J; junction bases left unmatched: 18. CDR3 size: 19 residues. The CDR3, as DNA: TGCGCCAGCAGCCCGCTGAGCGGGGGGCCATCAATTATATACAATGAGCAGTTCTTC. This translates into CASSPLSGGPSIIYNEQFF. The full variable domain, with the rest looked up from reference TRBV5-1 and TRBJ2-1, is KAGVTQTPRYLIKTRGQQVTLSCSPISGHRSVSWYQQTPGQGLQFLFEYFSETQRNKGNFPGRFSGRQFSNSRSEMNVSTLELGDSALYLCASSPLSGGPSIIYNEQFFGPGTRLTVL.

This rearrangement joins TRBV14 to TRBJ1-2; 10 bases line up with TRBD1. After removal of 0 bases from V and 8 bases from J, the junction contained 3 bases not matched to a gene. Per germline, CDR1 SGHDN and CDR2 FVKESK. The CDR3 totals 14 residues. The CDR3 protein is CASSQETGGWGYTF. The CDR3 DNA reads TGTGCCAGCAGCCAAGAGACAGGGGGCTGGGGCTACACCTTC.

V is TRBV7-9 and J is TRBJ2-1, with 10 bases fitting TRBD2. CDR3 size: 17 residues. CDR1 SEHNR and CDR2 FQNEAQ come from the germline V gene (reference sequence). Trimming removed 1 base from V and 2 bases from J; junction bases left unmatched: 5. CDR3 in DNA: TGTGCCAGCAGCTTAGGGGTAACTAGCGGGGCCTACAATGAGCAGTTCTTC. Protein product: CASSLGVTSGAYNEQFF.

The CDR3 reads CASSPDMHSEGTGELFF. In DNA, the CDR3 is TGTGCCAGCAGTCCAGACATGCACTCGGAGGGCACCGGGGAGCTGTTTTTT. The chain is built from TRBV6-4 and TRBJ2-2; perhaps TRBD2 as D (6 bases). V was cut by 5 bases and J by 4 bases, with 20 bases left in between. This CDR3 has 17 amino acids. Germline CDR1 reads MRHNA; CDR2 reads SNTAGT.

The chain uses TRBV6-5 and TRBJ1-1; D call uncertain. V dropped 4 bases and J dropped 0 bases, with 9 bases sitting between them. The germline V gene has CDR1 MNHEY and CDR2 SVGAGI. This CDR3 contains 14 residues. In DNA, the CDR3 is TGTGCCAGCAGTTTGGTCAGTTTGAACACTGAAGCTTTCTTT. Translation gives CASSLVSLNTEAFF.

This clone was counted between two and nine times. V is TRBV7-3 and J is TRBJ1-1, with TRBD1 matching over 7 bases. The CDR3 length is 19 residues. Germline assignment: CDR1 SGHTA and CDR2 FQGTGA. The V and J ends lost 3 bases and 6 bases, in that order; junction bases with no gene match: 22. In DNA form, the CDR3 reads TGTGCCAGCAGCTTGAGAGGAATAACAGGGGCAGGTGATGGTCCTGAAGCTTTCTTT. Protein sequence: CASSLRGITGAGDGPEAFF.

The chain has TRBV28 and TRBJ2-1; 9 positions agree with TRBD1. J gave up 4 bases and V 3 bases, and 10 bases lay outside the gene matches. CDR1 MDHEN and CDR2 SYDVKM come from the germline V gene. This CDR3 contains 17 residues. CDR3 bases: TGTGCCAGCAGTTTTGGTGAGCCGGGACAGGGTTACAATGAGCAGTTCTTC. Translation gives CASSFGEPGQGYNEQFF.

This clone was detected once. At one of its ends the junction is not consistent with the germline gene, which may arise from a read error. This same CDR3 is encoded by further DNA sequences in the sample. The V gene is TRBV10-2, the J gene TRBJ1-6, with TRBD1 identical over 9 bases. The germline V gene has CDR1 WSHSY and CDR2 SAAADI. The CDR3 has 16 residues. CDR3 loop: CASSVGTGPYNSPLHF. CDR3 nucleotide sequence: TGCGCCAGCAGTGTCGGGACAGGGCCCTATAATTCCCCCCTCCACTTT.

The V gene is TRBV10-1, the J gene TRBJ2-2; D gene unclear. The length of the CDR3 is 14 residues. Deletions cut 6 bases from V and 1 base from J, with 9 bases between. Germline V gene data show CDR1 as WNHNN and CDR2 as SYGVQD (reference sequence). The CDR3, as DNA: TGCGCCAGCAGGAAAGCCCGGAACACCGGGGAGCTGTTTTTT. This codes for CASRKARNTGELFF.

This chain uses TRBV29-1 with TRBJ2-3; maybe TRBD1 (6 bases). The V and J ends lost 7 bases and 4 bases respectively, with 24 bases between them. Germline CDR1 and CDR2: SQVTM and ANQGSEA. The CDR3 spans 16 residues. CDR3 amino acids: CSGAPRGHQGPDTQYF. CDR3 DNA sequence: TGCAGCGGTGCCCCCCGGGGACACCAAGGCCCAGATACGCAGTATTTT.

This chain connects TRBV6-1 to TRBJ2-5, with a tentative D call TRBD2 (5 bases). The germline V gene has CDR1 MNHNS and CDR2 SASEGT. The V gene lost 5 bases and the J gene lost 5 bases, with 15 bases spanning the gap. The CDR3 is 14 amino acids. CDR3 bases: TGTGCCAGCAGTCAACTAGGGCGGAAGGAGACCCAGTACTTC. Translated: CASSQLGRKETQYF.

This chain joins TRBV6-1 and TRBJ1-2; no definite D call. From germline, CDR1 is MNHNS and CDR2 SASEGT. The CDR3 contains 14 residues. The ends were cut back, 9 bases at V and 4 bases at J, with 18 bases in the middle. The CDR3 sequence: CARRPGTYFYGYTF. CDR3 DNA sequence: TGTGCCAGACGGCCGGGAACTTATTTCTATGGCTACACCTTC.

V gene TRBV29-1 combines with J gene TRBJ1-1, with D unresolved. Germline CDR1 is SQVTM and CDR2 is ANQGSEA. The V gene lost 2 bases and the J gene lost 6 bases, with 10 bases spanning the gap. This CDR3 has 12 amino acids. The CDR3 DNA is TGCAGCGTTGAAAGCGGGTGGGCTGAAGCTTTCTTT. The encoded protein is CSVESGWAEAFF. The full variable domain, its missing parts supplied by reference TRBV29-1 and TRBJ1-1, is SAVISQKPSRDICQRGTSLTIQCQVDSQVTMMFWYRQQPGQSLTLIATANQGSEATYESGFVIDKFPISRPNLTFSTLTVSNMSPEDSSIYLCSVESGWAEAFFGQGTRLTVV.

The chain couples TRBV7-6 to TRBJ2-5; 11 bases line up with TRBD2. V trimming: 8 bases; J trimming: 2 bases; junction bases outside the gene matches: 4. The CDR3 has 14 amino acids. The V gene's germline CDR1 is SGHVS and CDR2 FNYEAQ. The CDR3 DNA reads TGTGCCAGCGTGGGACTAGCGGCACAAGAGACCCAGTACTTC. It encodes CASVGLAAQETQYF.

Here the CDR3 DNA reads TGCAGCGTTGAAGGGGCAGCCTCTACGATTCTCCTCCACTTT. Translated, it gives CSVEGAASTILLHF. The chain employs TRBV29-1 and TRBJ1-6, with D hard to call. Germline V gives CDR1 SQVTM, CDR2 ANQGSEA. The CDR3 consists of 14 residues. Trimming cost V 1 base and J 15 bases, with 19 bases left between them. The variable domain in full, completed from reference TRBV29-1 and TRBJ1-6, reads SAVISQKPSRDICQRGTSLTIQCQVDSQVTMMFWYRQQPGQSLTLIATANQGSEATYESGFVIDKFPISRPNLTFSTLTVSNMSPEDSSIYLCSVEGAASTILLHFGNGTRLTVT.

This CDR3 is CASRVTQGNENEQFF. The CDR3 DNA reads as TGTGCCAGCAGAGTCACACAGGGGAATGAAAATGAGCAGTTCTTC. V and J are TRBV6-5 and TRBJ2-1; 7 positions agree with TRBD1. Trimming removed 6 bases from V and 7 bases from J; junction bases left unmatched: 12. Germline CDR1 MNHEY, CDR2 SVGAGI. The CDR3 totals 15 residues.

V usage is TRBV6-1 and J usage is TRBJ2-7; possible D gene TRBD1, 5 bases. CDR1 MNHNS and CDR2 SASEGT come from the germline V gene. The CDR3 has 13 residues. Trimming shortened V by 2 bases and J by 11 bases, and 16 bases separated the two germline ends. DNA for the CDR3: TGTGCCAGCAGTGAAAAGATTCAGGGTCGGAAGTACTTC. It yields the protein CASSEKIQGRKYF.

This clone appeared once. The V gene is TRBV19, the J gene TRBJ1-3; D is possibly TRBD1 (5 bases). This CDR3 is built from 16 residues. Germline lookup yields CDR1 LNHDA and CDR2 SQIVND (reference sequence). The germline V and J ends were trimmed by 5 bases and 4 bases, with 18 bases remaining between them. In DNA, the CDR3 is TGTGCCAGTAGTTTGCCCTCCAGGGTGGGAGGAAACACCATATATTTT. Translation: CASSLPSRVGGNTIYF.